The sequence of this TCR beta chain was determined in a study of blood T cell repertoires in COVID-19. Study context: Material from acute and convalescent COVID-19 was sourced from the United States, Italy and Spain. Nucleic acid was either cDNA or gDNA, and it came from T cells, B-cell-depleted T cells, or PBMCs.

Per the study methods: Nucleated cell counts were estimated from reference gene primer amplification. TCRdb keeps only in-frame clones here, not all; method: immunoSEQ multiplex PCR. The DNA gave D and trimming, while V, J and clone size come from that table. The profile shows around 170,000 clones, around two thirds of them singletons. This CDR3 has 13 residues. J was trimmed by 5 bases and V by 2 bases; bases with no gene match: 5. The V gene's germline CDR1 is GTSNPN and CDR2 SVGIG (reference sequence). The chain joins TRBV30 to TRBJ2-5; 7 nucleotides line up with TRBD2. The receptor was isolated from a woman over 75 with acute or convalescent COVID-19. The sequenced sample consisted of peripheral blood. This chain's CDR3 is CAWSRRERETQYF. CDR3 coding DNA: TGTGCCTGGAGTAGGCGGGAGAGGGAGACCCAGTACTTC.